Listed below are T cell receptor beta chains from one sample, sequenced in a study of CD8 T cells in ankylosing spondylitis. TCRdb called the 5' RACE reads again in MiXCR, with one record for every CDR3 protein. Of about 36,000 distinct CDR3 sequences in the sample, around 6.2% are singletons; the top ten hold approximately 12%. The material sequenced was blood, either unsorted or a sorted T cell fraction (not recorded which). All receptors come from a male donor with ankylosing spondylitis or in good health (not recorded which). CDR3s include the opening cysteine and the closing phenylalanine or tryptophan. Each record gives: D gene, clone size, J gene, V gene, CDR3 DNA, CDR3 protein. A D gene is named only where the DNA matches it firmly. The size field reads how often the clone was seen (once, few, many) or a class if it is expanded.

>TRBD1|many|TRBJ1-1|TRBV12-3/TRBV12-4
TGTGCCAGCAGTTGGGACAGGGGGCTATCGGGTACTGAAGCTTTCTTT
CASSWDRGLSGTEAFF
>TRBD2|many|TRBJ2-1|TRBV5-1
TGCGCCAGCAGCTTGGGCCTACGGGGGGGGAAGACTAGCGGGATTGGAAATGAGCAGTTCTTC
CASSLGLRGGKTSGIGNEQFF
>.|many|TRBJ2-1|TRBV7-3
TGTGCCAGCAGCTTAATCGGAGGGCCCTACAATGAGCAGTTCTTC
CASSLIGGPYNEQFF
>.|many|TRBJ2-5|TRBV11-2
TGTGCCAGCAGCTTAAATACCGGGACGGCACAAGAGACCCAGTACTTC
CASSLNTGTAQETQYF
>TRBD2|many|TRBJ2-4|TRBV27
TGTGCCAGCGCCGGGAGGGCCATGGGAAACATTCAGTACTTC
CASAGRAMGNIQYF
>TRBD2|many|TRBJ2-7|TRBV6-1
TGTGCCAGCAGTGTTGGACTAGCGGTCTACGAGCAGTACTTC
CASSVGLAVYEQYF
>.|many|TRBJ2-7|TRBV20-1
TGCAGTGCTAGAGATCCTGGTGTTGGGCCGCTCCCCACCTACGAGCAGTACTTC
CSARDPGVGPLPTYEQYF
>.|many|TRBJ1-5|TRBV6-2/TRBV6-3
TGTGCCACGACCAGGACGACCTTCCGACAGCCCCAGCATTTT
CATTRTTFRQPQHF
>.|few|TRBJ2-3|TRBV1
TGCACCTTTAACGGGGGGGCGGGAAGCACAGATACGCAGTATTTT
CTFNGGAGSTDTQYF
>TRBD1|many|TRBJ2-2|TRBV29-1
TGCAGCGGGGACAGGGGAGACTCCGGGGAGCTGTTTTTT
CSGDRGDSGELFF
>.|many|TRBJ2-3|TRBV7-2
TGTGCCAGCAGCTCCTCCGCGGTGGCAGATACGCAGTATTTT
CASSSSAVADTQYF
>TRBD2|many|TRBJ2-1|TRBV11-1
TGTGCCAGCAGCTCCTCTAGCGGGAGTGTAATAGGCTACAATGAGCAGTTCTTC
CASSSSSGSVIGYNEQFF
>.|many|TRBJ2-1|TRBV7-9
TGTGCCAGCAGCCACTCTCTAGAATCAGAGCAGTTCTTC
CASSHSLESEQFF
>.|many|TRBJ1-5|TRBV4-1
TGCGCCAGCAGCCAAGATTTCAGGGCATCCCAGCCCCAGCATTTT
CASSQDFRASQPQHF
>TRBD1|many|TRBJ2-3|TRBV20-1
TGCAGTGCTACTCCCGACAGGGGGCGGACAGATACGCAGTATTTT
CSATPDRGRTDTQYF
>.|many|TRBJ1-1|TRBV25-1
TGTGCCAGCAGTGAATACAGGAACACTGAAGCTTTCTTT
CASSEYRNTEAFF
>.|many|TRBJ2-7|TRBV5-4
TGTGCCAGCAGCTTGTTCGGACAGATCTACGAGCAGTACTTC
CASSLFGQIYEQYF
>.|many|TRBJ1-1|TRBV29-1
TGCAGCGGCAGACAGAACACTGAAGCTTTCTTT
CSGRQNTEAFF
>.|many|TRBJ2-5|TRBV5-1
TGCGCCAGCAGCGGGAACCGTGACTGGGGTTTGGCCCAGTACTTC
CASSGNRDWGLAQYF
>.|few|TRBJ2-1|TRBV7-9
TGTGCCATCTTAGCGGACGCTTACAATGAGCAGTTCTTC
CAILADAYNEQFF